This is a list of T cell receptor beta chains from one sample in a study of shared clonotypes between healthy human individuals. Libraries were prepared by immunoSEQ multiplex PCR; TCRdb keeps only in-frame clonotypes and omits some of them. The sample shows about 2.5 million clones, 92% of them seen only once. The sample taken for sequencing was naive CD4+ T cells from PBMCs. The receptors come from a man between 18 and 35 years old in good health. Some clones in this sample may be carry-over from other donors' samples. The conserved cysteine and the conserved F or W are not part of the CDR3 here. D genes are given only for firm matches.

J gene | D gene | V gene | CDR3 protein
TRBJ1-1 | - | TRBV7-9 | ASSLGARIEAF
TRBJ1-1 | - | TRBV10-3 | AITDGQKNTEAF
TRBJ1-1 | - | TRBV29-1 | SDFPDRHEAF
TRBJ2-7 | TRBD1 | TRBV6-1 | ASSAGTGIISYEQY
TRBJ2-2 | - | TRBV5-4 | ASSLGRPGELF
TRBJ2-5 | - | TRBV5-1 | ASSFAPQETQY
TRBJ2-1 | TRBD2 | TRBV30 | AWSVWAGANNEQF
TRBJ1-3 | TRBD1 | TRBV19 | ASSIPGGATGNTIY
TRBJ1-5 | - | TRBV6-1 | ASRADRVSNQPQH
TRBJ2-3 | - | TRBV5-4 | ASSLGQITTDTQY
TRBJ2-2 | - | TRBV19 | ASSRTGTRLTGELF
TRBJ2-3 | - | TRBV6-5 | ASSRRDNSDTQY
TRBJ1-4 | - | TRBV28 | ASSLLRDEKLF
TRBJ2-3 | TRBD1 | TRBV4-1 | ASSQVQLWGTGSTDTQY
TRBJ2-1 | TRBD1 | TRBV9 | ASSVAGDRSYNEQF
TRBJ1-3 | - | TRBV28 | ASSLAGGGGNTIY
TRBJ1-4 | - | TRBV4-1 | ASSQLPGGKLF
TRBJ2-7 | - | TRBV28 | ASSLWGSSSYEQY
TRBJ2-2 | TRBD2 | TRBV7-2 | ASSLGTGTSGRGELF
TRBJ1-4 | - | TRBV4-2 | ASSQDHSYSSTTNEKLF
TRBJ2-3 | - | TRBV28 | ASSLSHSTDTQY
TRBJ2-3 | - | TRBV15 | ATSNGADTQY
TRBJ1-2 | TRBD1 | TRBV30 | AWTYLGTGNGYT
TRBJ2-6 | - | TRBV28 | ASSFRAGANVLT